A single sample gave rise to the 10 T cell receptor beta chains below, sequenced in a study of cytomegalovirus exposure and HLA in healthy donors. Some clones are missing from TCRdb's copy, which holds only in-frame ones; the method was immunoSEQ multiplex PCR. The sample yields about 140,000 clones, roughly 90% seen once. What was sequenced was PBMCs. These receptor sequences come from a man aged 18 to 30 in good health and CMV-seropositive.

The chain combines TRBV13 with TRBJ2-3; 10 positions agree with TRBD1. The V gene's germline CDR1 is PRHDT and CDR2 FYEKMQ (reference sequence). This CDR3 has 19 amino acids. V dropped 5 bases and J dropped 4; count of bases not matched to a gene: 18. CDR3 protein: CASSRTKIWDRGMSDTQYF. CDR3 coding DNA: TGTGCCAGCAGCCGCACTAAGATATGGGACAGGGGCATGTCAGATACGCAGTATTTT.

V is TRBV4-2 and J is TRBJ1-5, with 8 bases fitting TRBD1. The CDR3 sequence is 16 residues long. In germline, CDR1 is LGHNA, CDR2 YNFKEQ. V lost 0 bases and J lost 4; bases outside the gene matches: 5. The CDR3 DNA sequence: TGTGCCAGCAGCCAAGATGTGCAGGGGGCAAATCAGCCCCAGCATTTT. This encodes CASSQDVQGANQPQHF.

This sequence joins TRBV28 and TRBJ1-6; weak D call: TRBD1 (6 bases). The CDR3 spans 17 residues. In germline, CDR1 is MDHEN, CDR2 SYDVKM. Trimming pared 7 bases from V and 0 bases from J, leaving 16 bases between. CDR3 protein: CASTNQDSDSYNSPLHF. The CDR3 region has the DNA TGTGCCAGCACTAATCAGGACAGCGACTCCTATAATTCACCCCTCCACTTT. Variable domain in full (rest from reference TRBV28 and TRBJ1-6): DVKVTQSSRYLVKRTGEKVFLECVQDMDHENMFWYRQDPGLGLRLIYFSYDVKMKEKGDIPEGYSVSREKKERFSLILESASTNQTSMYLCASTNQDSDSYNSPLHFGNGTRLTVT.

This sequence joins TRBV2 and TRBJ2-7; D is unresolved. Germline CDR1 is SNHLY and CDR2 is FYNNEI. The CDR3 is made up of 12 amino acids. The ends were cut back, 2 bases at V and 0 bases at J, with 2 bases in the middle. In DNA, the CDR3 is TGTGCCAGCAGTGAACTCTCCTACGAGCAGTACTTC. This translates into CASSELSYEQYF.

This chain links TRBV2 with TRBJ2-2; a possible D gene is TRBD1 (5 bases). Trimming pared 7 bases from V and 6 bases from J, leaving 6 bases between. The CDR3 is 11 amino acids. In germline, CDR1 is SNHLY, CDR2 FYNNEI. CDR3 region: CASTGPGELFF. As DNA, the CDR3 is TGTGCCAGCACAGGGCCCGGGGAGCTGTTTTTT.

This chain uses TRBV6-5 with TRBJ2-3; TRBD1 aligns across 7 bases. The CDR3 spans 16 residues. Germline V gene lookup returns CDR1 MNHEY and CDR2 SVGAGI. The ends lost 4 bases at V and 0 bases at J; junction bases unmatched: 7. The CDR3 loop is CASSSHDRVSTDTQYF. The CDR3 nucleotides are TGTGCCAGCAGTTCTCATGACAGGGTGAGCACAGATACGCAGTATTTT.

The chain combines TRBV5-6 with TRBJ1-1, with TRBD1 matching 9 bases. CDR3 length equals 13 residues. The V segment lost 3 bases and the J segment 8 bases; nucleotides outside the gene matches: 5. Per germline, CDR1 SGHDT and CDR2 YYEEEE. The CDR3 DNA follows: TGTGCCAGCAGCTATACAGGGGGCGGGGAAGCTTTCTTT. Amino acid sequence: CASSYTGGGEAFF. Full variable domain (missing parts from reference TRBV5-6 and TRBJ1-1): DAGVTQSPTHLIKTRGQQVTLRCSPKSGHDTVSWYQQALGQGPQFIFQYYEEEERQRGNFPDRFSGHQFPNYSSELNVNALLLGDSALYLCASSYTGGGEAFFGQGTRLTVV.

This clone was seen a single time. V is TRBV2 and J is TRBJ1-1, with D possibly being TRBD1 (5 bases). Germline lookup yields CDR1 SNHLY and CDR2 FYNNEI. V was shortened by 3 bases and J by 3 bases, with 11 bases between the two germline ends. The CDR3 loop spans 14 amino acids. CDR3 bases: TGTGCCAGCAGTGAGGGGCGGATTGACACTGAAGCTTTCTTT. Protein sequence: CASSEGRIDTEAFF.

This chain links TRBV5-6 with TRBJ1-1, with D unresolved. With 1 base removed from V and 0 bases from J, the gap between germline ends came to 4 bases. The CDR3 is 13 residues long. The germline V gene encodes CDR1 SGHDT and CDR2 YYEEEE. The chain's CDR3 is CASSLQMNTEAFF. DNA for the CDR3: TGTGCCAGCAGCTTGCAAATGAACACTGAAGCTTTCTTT.

This clone was detected only once. The chain is built from TRBV18 and TRBJ2-1, with a possible D match to TRBD1 (5 bases). Trimming removed 6 bases from V and 1 base from J, with 10 bases in between. This CDR3 has 14 amino acids. CDR1 is KGHSH, CDR2 LQKENI, per germline. CDR3 bases: TGTGCCAGCTCCCCGGCAGGGTCCTACAATGAGCAGTTCTTC. Amino acid sequence: CASSPAGSYNEQFF.